This TCR beta chain was sequenced in a study of T cells in tuberculosis. The study's findings and limits: Active tuberculosis TCR-alpha repertoires lay closer to GMM-specific TCRs than IGRA-negative controls, suggesting clonal expansion. GEM motif frequencies gave over 55% accuracy; the GMM repertoire gave about 87%.

Germline V gives CDR1 SEHNR, CDR2 FQNEAQ (reference sequence). This CDR3 region has 14 residues. J gave up 5 bases and V 7 bases, and 6 bases lay outside the gene matches. At study entry, adolescents had tuberculin skin tests and IGRA screening. As regards this clone: Its antigen is as yet unknown.

Assay: immunoSEQ multiplex PCR; the TCRdb copy retains only in-frame clones and omits some. In the table there are under 35,000 clones, approximately 95% of which are singletons. The chain couples TRBV7-9 to TRBJ2-7, with TRBD1 matching over 12 bases. The specimen was PBMCs. This clonotype was obtained from a donor aged 10-35 years with latent tuberculosis or without tuberculosis infection. CDR3: CASTQGTGGNEQYF. Written as DNA, the CDR3 is TGTGCCAGCACCCAAGGGACAGGGGGCAACGAGCAGTACTTC.